The 29 T cell receptor beta chains below were found in one sample sequenced in a study of blood T cell repertoires in COVID-19. This table comes from immunoSEQ multiplex PCR, and its TCRdb copy is limited to in-frame clones, with some not included. The sample has under 20,000 clones; 77% are singletons. Source material: peripheral blood. The source of these receptors is a man between 65 and 85 years old with COVID-19, enrolled during active disease.

The V call is TRBV6-2 or TRBV6-3, the J call TRBJ2-1; D gene unclear. Trimming pared 4 bases from V and 4 bases from J, leaving 8 bases between. This CDR3 contains 13 residues. Per the germline V gene, CDR1 is MNHEY and CDR2 is SVGEGT. Here the CDR3 reads CASSLLRYNEQFF. In DNA, the CDR3 is TGTGCCAGCAGTTTACTCAGGTACAATGAGCAGTTCTTC.

This chain uses TRBV30 with TRBJ1-1, with 9 positions matching TRBD1. The CDR3 has 15 residues. The V gene's germline CDR1 is GTSNPN and CDR2 SVGIG (reference sequence). Germline trimming cut 0 bases from V and 1 base from J; bases unmatched to any gene: 3. CDR3 DNA: TGTGCCTGGAGTGTATCGGGACAGGGGAACACTGAAGCTTTCTTT. Translation: CAWSVSGQGNTEAFF.

The chain carries TRBV15 and TRBJ2-1, with TRBD1 identical over 11 bases. This CDR3 region has 16 residues. Trimming cost V 3 bases and J 3 bases; bases outside gene matches: 4. Germline CDR1 reads LNHNV; CDR2 reads YYDKDF (reference sequence). Here the CDR3 DNA reads TGTGCCACCAGCAGCTACGGGACAGGGGGCTACAATGAGCAGTTCTTC. Protein product: CATSSYGTGGYNEQFF.

The table lists this clone with a count of one. This chain connects TRBV7-6 to TRBJ2-3; D might be TRBD2 (6 bases). V lost 6 bases to trimming and J lost 5 bases, with 12 bases between them. Germline CDR1 is SGHVS and CDR2 is FNYEAQ. The length of the CDR3 is 13 residues. The CDR3 spells CASRGSGGDTQYF. CDR3 nucleotides: TGTGCCAGCAGGGGTAGCGGCGGAGATACGCAGTATTTT.

This chain uses TRBV29-1 with TRBJ1-3, with TRBD1 matching over 7 bases. The germline CDR1 and CDR2 sequences are SQVTM and ANQGSEA. CDR3 length: 13 residues. J was trimmed by 2 bases and V by 6 bases; bases with no gene match: 4. Here the CDR3 DNA reads TGCAGCGTGGTCCAGGGGGCTGGAAACACCATATATTTT. This sequence encodes CSVVQGAGNTIYF.

The chain has TRBV6-2 or TRBV6-3 and TRBJ1-6, with D possibly matching TRBD1 (5 bases). The CDR3 is 15 residues long. Germline V gives CDR1 MNHEY, CDR2 SVGEGT. V was trimmed by 0 bases and J by 13 bases, leaving 16 bases between them. The chain's CDR3 is CASSYSWDFGGPLHF. Written as DNA, the CDR3 is TGTGCCAGCAGTTACTCTTGGGACTTCGGTGGTCCCCTCCACTTT.

The V and J genes are TRBV4-2 and TRBJ2-2; maybe TRBD2 (7 bases). Per the germline V gene, CDR1 is LGHNA and CDR2 is YNFKEQ. V shed 1 base and J shed 4 bases, with 22 bases lying between them. This CDR3 is 19 amino acids long. Written as DNA, the CDR3 is TGTGCCAGCAGCCAAGTTGTCCCTAGCGAGGGGGGGAGCACCGGGGAGCTGTTTTTT. It yields the protein CASSQVVPSEGGSTGELFF.

This clone was observed a handful of times. The rearrangement uses TRBV28 and TRBJ1-2; D remains ambiguous. V lost 4 bases, J lost 3 bases, and 6 bases lay in between. CDR1 and CDR2 from the germline V gene are MDHEN and SYDVKM. This CDR3 is built from 12 residues. CDR3 region: CASSSVDYGYTF. CDR3 DNA: TGTGCCAGCAGTTCAGTTGACTATGGCTACACCTTC.

The rearrangement links TRBV27 to TRBJ1-2; perhaps TRBD1 as D (5 bases). Trimming stripped 7 bases from V and 2 bases from J, with 11 bases between. The germline V gene has CDR1 MNHEY and CDR2 SMNVEV (reference sequence). The CDR3 runs to 13 residues. The CDR3 DNA follows: TGTGCCAGCACCCGAGACAGAAACTATGGCTACACCTTC. This codes for CASTRDRNYGYTF.

This clone was observed once. The chain links TRBV30 to TRBJ1-2, with D possibly matching TRBD1 (5 bases). Trimming removed 3 bases at V and 1 base at J, with 12 bases between. The CDR3 is 14 residues long. Germline V lookup: CDR1 GTSNPN, CDR2 SVGIG (reference sequence). This CDR3 is CAWSHRGVNYGYTF. The CDR3 bases are TGTGCCTGGAGCCACCGGGGGGTTAACTATGGCTACACCTTC.

V gene TRBV6-5 combines with J gene TRBJ1-6, with D unclear. The ends were cut back, 11 bases at V and 13 bases at J, with 12 bases in the middle. Germline CDR1 and CDR2: MNHEY and SVGAGI. This CDR3 region has 10 residues. CDR3 sequence: CAGPLGPLHF. CDR3 bases: TGTGCCGGTCCTTTGGGCCCCCTCCACTTT.

J is TRBJ2-3 and V is TRBV11-3; 9 bases are a match to TRBD2. Germline V gene lookup returns CDR1 SGHNT and CDR2 YENEEA. Trimming at V came to 2 bases and at J to 2 bases, leaving 5 bases not matched to a gene. The CDR3 is 16 residues long. The CDR3 loop is CASSLPTSGITDTQYF. The CDR3 region has the DNA TGTGCCAGCAGCTTACCGACTAGCGGCATCACAGATACGCAGTATTTT.

The V gene is TRBV29-1, the J gene TRBJ1-5; D is undetermined. The V gene lost 4 bases and the J gene lost 5 bases, with 9 bases spanning the gap. CDR3 size: 12 residues. Looked up from germline, CDR1 is SQVTM and CDR2 is ANQGSEA. This CDR3 reads CSVGARDQPQHF. The DNA for the CDR3 is TGCAGCGTTGGTGCCCGCGATCAGCCCCAGCATTTT.

This chain links TRBV5-1 with TRBJ2-7; D is perhaps TRBD1 (6 bases). The CDR3 spans 14 residues. V was shortened by 3 bases and J by 3 bases, with 13 bases between the two germline ends. Germline CDR1 is SGHRS and CDR2 is YFSETQ. The CDR3 bases are TGCGCCAGCAGCTGGGGGACAACTAACTACGAGCAGTACTTC. This sequence encodes CASSWGTTNYEQYF.

For the CDR3, the DNA is TGCGCCAGCAAACCGAGAGAACTCCCGAACACTGAAGCTTTCTTT. Its protein product is CASKPRELPNTEAFF. The genes are TRBV4-3 and TRBJ1-1; D is unclear. The CDR3 has 15 amino acids. From germline, CDR1 is LGHNA and CDR2 YSLEER. V lost 7 bases to trimming and J lost 1 base, with 16 bases between them.

V usage is TRBV4-2 and J usage is TRBJ1-1; D gene unclear. This CDR3 comprises 13 residues. Trimming pared 0 bases from V and 3 bases from J, leaving 5 bases between. Germline V gene lookup returns CDR1 LGHNA and CDR2 YNFKEQ. The CDR3 sequence: CASSQDTDTEAFF. CDR3 nucleotide sequence: TGTGCCAGCAGCCAAGATACAGACACTGAAGCTTTCTTT.

This chain joins TRBV6-5 and TRBJ2-7; D might be TRBD2 (7 bases). Trimming removed 2 bases from V and 2 bases from J, with 10 bases in between. Germline CDR1 is MNHEY and CDR2 is SVGAGI. The CDR3 consists of 14 residues. CDR3 residues: CASSYGGAAYEQYF. The DNA of the CDR3 is TGTGCCAGCAGTTACGGGGGGGCCGCCTACGAGCAGTACTTC.

This chain uses TRBV7-9 with TRBJ1-3; 11 positions agree with TRBD1. The V segment lost 5 bases and the J segment 3 bases; nucleotides outside the gene matches: 6. The CDR3 extends over 16 amino acids. Germline assignment: CDR1 SEHNR and CDR2 FQNEAQ (reference sequence). Here the CDR3 reads CASSPPGQGVGNTIYF. CDR3 sequence (DNA): TGTGCCAGCAGCCCTCCGGGACAGGGGGTTGGAAACACCATATATTTT.

V gene TRBV6-5 combines with J gene TRBJ2-6, with D unresolved. The germline gives CDR1 MNHEY, CDR2 SVGAGI. CDR3 length: 15 amino acids. The V and J ends lost 5 bases and 7 bases respectively, with 15 bases between them. The CDR3 DNA reads TGTGCCAGCAGTATCGACTTCTTTGGCGCCAACGTCCTGACTTTC. Translation gives CASSIDFFGANVLTF.

The sample holds a few counts of this clone. The chain employs TRBV5-5 and TRBJ2-7, with D maybe TRBD1 (5 bases). Germline values: CDR1 SGHKS, CDR2 YYEKEE (reference sequence). This CDR3 has 16 residues. Trimming stripped 1 base from V and 3 bases from J, with 17 bases between. The CDR3 region is CASSLIRGLKDYEQYF. The CDR3 DNA sequence: TGTGCCAGCAGCTTGATTAGGGGTCTAAAAGACTACGAGCAGTACTTC. Full variable domain (missing parts from reference TRBV5-5 and TRBJ2-7): DAGVTQSPTHLIKTRGQQVTLRCSPISGHKSVSWYQQVLGQGPQFIFQYYEKEERGRGNFPDRFSARQFPNYSSELNVNALLLGDSALYLCASSLIRGLKDYEQYFGPGTRLTVT.

This chain joins TRBV5-1 and TRBJ1-3; tentative D call: TRBD1 (5 bases). Germline V gene sequence: CDR1 SGHRS, CDR2 YFSETQ. The CDR3 contains 13 residues. V was shortened by 4 bases and J by 3 bases, with 8 bases between the two germline ends. The CDR3 sequence is CASSQDIGNTIYF. CDR3 coding DNA: TGCGCCAGCAGCCAGGACATTGGAAACACCATATATTTT.

The J gene is TRBJ1-1, the V gene TRBV7-3, with D maybe TRBD1 (6 bases). This CDR3 has 14 amino acids. The germline V and J ends were trimmed by 2 bases and 7 bases, with 14 bases remaining between them. CDR1 and CDR2 from the germline V gene are SGHTA and FQGTGA. The CDR3 protein is CASSLGPGHLEAFF. For the CDR3, the DNA is TGTGCCAGCAGCTTAGGACCGGGACACCTTGAAGCTTTCTTT. Full variable domain (remainder filled in from reference TRBV7-3 and TRBJ1-1): GAGVSQTPSNKVTEKGKYVELRCDPISGHTALYWYRQSLGQGPEFLIYFQGTGAADDSGLPNDRFFAVRPEGSVSTLKIQRTERGDSAVYLCASSLGPGHLEAFFGQGTRLTVV.

The chain is built from TRBV21-1 and TRBJ1-2; the table gives TRBD1 as D, unverified against the DNA. TRBV21-1 is noted as a pseudogene. The CDR3 is 16 residues long. CDR3 sequence: CASSKHVQGTSYGYTF. The DNA of the CDR3 is TGTGCCAGCAGCAAACACGTACAGGGGACGTCCTATGGCTACACCTTC.

This chain uses TRBV12-5 with TRBJ2-1; TRBD2 is a possible D gene (6 bases). V lost 6 bases and J 0 bases, leaving 9 bases between the germline ends. The germline V gene has CDR1 LGHNT and CDR2 FRNRAP. This CDR3 spans 14 amino acids. In DNA, the CDR3 is TGTGCTAGTGGGCGGGACGGCTCCTACAATGAGCAGTTCTTC. Protein product: CASGRDGSYNEQFF.

By sample share, this clone is medium-sized (0.01 to 0.1%). V usage is TRBV19 and J usage is TRBJ1-1; 9 bases line up with TRBD1. The length of the CDR3 is 15 residues. From germline, CDR1 is LNHDA and CDR2 SQIVND (reference sequence). J lost 6 bases, V lost 1 base, and 6 bases had no gene match. CDR3 bases: TGTGCCAGTAGTATAGTTGGGGACAGGGTTGCTGAAGCTTTCTTT. The encoded protein is CASSIVGDRVAEAFF.

The chain has TRBV6-5 and TRBJ1-4, with TRBD1 as a possible D gene (5 bases). The CDR3 runs 15 residues. The germline V gene has CDR1 MNHEY and CDR2 SVGAGI. V was cut by 0 bases and J by 8 bases, with 13 bases left in between. CDR3 sequence reads: CASSYSPGMREKLFF. CDR3 DNA sequence: TGTGCCAGCAGTTACTCCCCAGGGATGAGAGAAAAACTGTTTTTT.

This rearrangement joins TRBV5-6 to TRBJ2-7; D remains unclear. CDR1 is SGHDT and CDR2 is YYEEEE in the germline V gene. With 5 bases removed from V and 0 bases from J, the gap between germline ends came to 6 bases. This CDR3 has 12 amino acids. CDR3 sequence reads: CASSLNSYEQYF. The CDR3, as DNA: TGTGCCAGCAGTTTAAACTCCTACGAGCAGTACTTC. The full variable domain, its missing parts supplied by reference TRBV5-6 and TRBJ2-7, is DAGVTQSPTHLIKTRGQQVTLRCSPKSGHDTVSWYQQALGQGPQFIFQYYEEEERQRGNFPDRFSGHQFPNYSSELNVNALLLGDSALYLCASSLNSYEQYFGPGTRLTVT.

Turning to this clone: Mismatch with germline at one junction end may stem from a read error. V usage is TRBV2 and J usage is TRBJ1-4; TRBD1 agrees at 9 bases. In germline, CDR1 is SNHLY, CDR2 FYNNEI. CDR3 length: 14 amino acids. The CDR3 sequence: CASSLGTGGRPEVF. CDR3 nucleotide sequence: TGTGCCAGCAGCCTTGGAACAGGGGGCCGCCCGGAGGTTTTT.

The chain links TRBV4-3 to TRBJ1-6, with D possibly being TRBD1 (6 bases). V was shortened by 6 bases and J by 7 bases, with 13 bases between the two germline ends. From germline, CDR1 is LGHNA and CDR2 YSLEER. The CDR3 length is 14 residues. In nucleotides, the CDR3 is TGCGCCAGCAGACTGACAGGATACAATTCACCCCTCCACTTT. Encoded protein: CASRLTGYNSPLHF.